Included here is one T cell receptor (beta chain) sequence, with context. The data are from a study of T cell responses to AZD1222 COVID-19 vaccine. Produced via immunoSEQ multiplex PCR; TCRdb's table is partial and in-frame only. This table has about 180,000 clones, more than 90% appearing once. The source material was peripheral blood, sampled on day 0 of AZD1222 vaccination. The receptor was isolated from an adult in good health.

Here the CDR3 reads CASSLRSLFSGNTIYF. The CDR3 bases are TGTGCCAGCAGCTTGAGGTCCCTCTTCTCTGGAAACACCATATATTTT. The chain is built from TRBV5-6 and TRBJ1-3; no firm D call. The CDR3 consists of 16 residues. Trimming removed 1 base from V and 0 bases from J, with 11 bases in between. Germline V lookup: CDR1 SGHDT, CDR2 YYEEEE.